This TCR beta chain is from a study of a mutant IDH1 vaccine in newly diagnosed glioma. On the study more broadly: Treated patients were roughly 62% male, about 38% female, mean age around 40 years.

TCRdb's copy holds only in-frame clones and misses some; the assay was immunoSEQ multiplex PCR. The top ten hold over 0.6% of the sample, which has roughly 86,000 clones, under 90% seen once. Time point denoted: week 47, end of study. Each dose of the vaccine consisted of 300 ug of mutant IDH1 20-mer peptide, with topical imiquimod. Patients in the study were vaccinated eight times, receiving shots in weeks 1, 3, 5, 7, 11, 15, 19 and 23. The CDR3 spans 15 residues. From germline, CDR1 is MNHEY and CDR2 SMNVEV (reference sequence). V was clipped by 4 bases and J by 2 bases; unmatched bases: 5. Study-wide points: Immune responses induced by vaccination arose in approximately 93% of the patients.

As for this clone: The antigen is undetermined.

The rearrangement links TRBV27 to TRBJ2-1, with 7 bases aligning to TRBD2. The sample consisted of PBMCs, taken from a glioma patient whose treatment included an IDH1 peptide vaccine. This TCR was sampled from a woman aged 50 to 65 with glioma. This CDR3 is CASSSPLAAYNEQFF. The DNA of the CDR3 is TGTGCCAGCAGTTCCCCGCTAGCGGCCTACAATGAGCAGTTCTTC.